A selection of T cell receptor beta chains follows, all from one sample in a study of cytomegalovirus exposure and HLA in healthy donors. The method was immunoSEQ multiplex PCR; TCRdb's version includes in-frame clones alone and lacks a portion of them. The sample contains approximately 150,000 clones, roughly 76% of which appear only once. Material for sequencing was PBMCs. The receptors here all came from a woman aged 50 to 65 in good health and CMV-seronegative. The CDR3 runs from the conserved cysteine through the conserved F or W. Each record gives: J gene, D gene, clone size, V gene, CDR3 protein, CDR3 DNA. A D gene is named only where the DNA matches it firmly. Only part of the rows carry a size: once, few, many, or a class if the clone is expanded.

TRBJ1-1	TRBD1	once	TRBV2	CASSNDRGANTEAFF	TGTGCCAGCAGTAATGACAGGGGCGCGAACACTGAAGCTTTCTTT
TRBJ2-7	.	.	TRBV7-8	CASSRTGNAGEQYF	TGTGCCAGCAGCCGTACAGGGAATGCAGGCGAGCAGTACTTC
TRBJ2-7	.	.	TRBV15	CATSRVVKPPYEQYF	TGTGCCACCAGCAGAGTTGTCAAGCCCCCCTACGAGCAGTACTTC
TRBJ2-1	.	.	TRBV9	CASSVFNSGVGEQFF	TGTGCCAGCAGCGTTTTTAATAGCGGCGTTGGGGAGCAGTTCTTC
TRBJ2-5	TRBD2	once	TRBV23-1	CASSPLAGGGETQYF	TGCGCCAGCAGTCCATTAGCGGGAGGCGGGGAGACCCAGTACTTC
TRBJ2-1	.	.	TRBV2	CASRNARHEQFF	TGTGCCAGCAGGAACGCTAGGCATGAGCAGTTCTTC
TRBJ2-2	.	.	TRBV6-1	CASSDRFGFLNTGELFF	TGTGCCAGCAGTGACCGTTTCGGGTTTTTGAACACCGGGGAGCTGTTTTTT
TRBJ1-6	TRBD1	.	TRBV7-2	CASSLGQGARNSPLHF	TGTGCCAGCAGCTTAGGACAGGGGGCACGTAATTCACCCCTCCACTTT
TRBJ2-3	TRBD2	once	TRBV4-2	CASSPVQTSGFADTQYF	TGTGCCAGCAGCCCTGTCCAGACTAGCGGTTTTGCGGATACGCAGTATTTT
TRBJ2-1	.	.	TRBV9	CASSVGVGGGEQFF	TGTGCCAGCAGCGTAGGTGTTGGGGGCGGTGAGCAGTTCTTC
TRBJ2-5	.	.	TRBV27	CASSHYGQKETQYF	TGTGCCAGCAGTCACTACGGACAGAAAGAGACCCAGTACTTC
TRBJ2-5	TRBD2	.	TRBV28	CASSPGTSGKETQYF	TGTGCCAGCAGTCCGGGGACTAGCGGAAAAGAGACCCAGTACTTC
TRBJ2-3	TRBD2	.	TRBV19	CASSIRGLAGDTDTQYF	TGTGCCAGTAGTATAAGGGGACTAGCGGGGGACACAGATACGCAGTATTTT
TRBJ1-5	.	.	TRBV7-9	CASSPDGGGNQPQHF	TGTGCCAGCAGCCCGGACGGCGGGGGGAATCAGCCCCAGCATTTT
TRBJ1-4	TRBD1	.	TRBV5-1	CASSSRQGSEKLFF	TGCGCCAGCAGCTCGCGACAGGGATCGGAAAAACTGTTTTTT
TRBJ1-6	TRBD1	.	TRBV6-1	CASSVRQGSSPLHF	TGTGCCAGCAGTGTGAGACAGGGTAGTTCACCCCTCCACTTT
TRBJ1-5	.	.	TRBV19	CASNGGIKSIGNQPQHF	TGTGCCAGTAATGGGGGGATAAAAAGTATAGGCAATCAGCCCCAGCATTTT
TRBJ2-2	.	once	TRBV14	CASSPLRSGELFF	TGTGCCAGCAGCCCGCTCAGATCCGGGGAGCTGTTTTTT
TRBJ1-2	.	.	TRBV6-5	CASTSWRENYGYTF	TGTGCCAGCACCTCATGGCGGGAGAACTATGGCTACACCTTC
TRBJ1-1	.	.	TRBV10-2	CASSELRGGFEAFF	TGCGCCAGCAGTGAGTTGAGGGGGGGCTTTGAAGCTTTCTTT
TRBJ2-7	TRBD1	.	TRBV28	CASRRTGDYEQYF	TGTGCCAGCAGAAGGACAGGGGACTACGAGCAGTACTTC
TRBJ1-2	.	.	TRBV7-2	CASSLDSYYGYTF	TGTGCCAGCAGCTTGGACAGCTACTATGGCTACACCTTC
TRBJ2-7	TRBD1	.	TRBV28	CASRDVQGYSYEQYF	TGTGCCAGCAGAGACGTACAGGGGTACTCCTACGAGCAGTACTTC
TRBJ1-2	.	.	TRBV2	CATDGRARGYTF	TGTGCCACTGATGGGAGGGCTCGGGGCTACACCTTC
TRBJ2-7	TRBD1	.	TRBV5-8	CASSSGTGVYEQYF	TGTGCCAGCAGCTCCGGGACAGGGGTCTACGAGCAGTACTTC
TRBJ1-1	.	.	TRBV9	CASSVAGRFAEAFF	TGTGCCAGCAGCGTAGCAGGTCGATTTGCTGAAGCTTTCTTT
TRBJ2-2	.	.	TRBV7-2	CASSSRRSANTGELFF	TGTGCCAGCAGCTCGAGGAGGAGCGCGAACACCGGGGAGCTGTTTTTT
TRBJ2-5	.	few	TRBV7-2	CASSLDTGWETQYF	TGTGCCAGCAGCTTAGATACAGGGTGGGAGACCCAGTACTTC
TRBJ2-1	.	.	TRBV4-3	CASSQDQQPLAPNEQFF	TGCGCCAGCAGCCAAGATCAACAGCCCCTGGCCCCCAATGAGCAGTTCTTC
TRBJ1-2	.	.	TRBV6-6	CASSYSGVTGYTF	TGTGCCAGCAGTTACTCAGGGGTTACTGGCTACACCTTC
TRBJ1-2	.	.	TRBV7-9	CASSFLQGGAVIYGYTF	TGTGCCAGCAGCTTCCTGCAAGGGGGGGCCGTAATCTATGGCTACACCTTC
TRBJ2-7	.	once	TRBV5-4	CASSLRFEGEQYF	TGTGCCAGCAGCTTGAGGTTCGAGGGCGAGCAGTACTTC
TRBJ2-5	TRBD2	.	TRBV7-9	CASSNSGLAGGEAQYF	TGTGCCAGCAGCAACAGCGGACTAGCGGGAGGAGAGGCCCAGTACTTC
TRBJ2-3	TRBD2	.	TRBV5-1	CAGSPAPLTSGRAGGTQYF	TGCGCCGGCAGCCCCGCTCCCCTGACTAGCGGGAGGGCCGGGGGTACGCAGTATTTT
TRBJ1-1	.	.	TRBV7-2	CASRRQVSMNTEAFF	TGTGCCAGCCGACGACAGGTTTCCATGAACACTGAAGCTTTCTTT